This TCR beta chain was observed in a study of blood T cell repertoires in COVID-19. Original processing notes: Amplification of reference gene primers was used by the study to estimate nucleated cell counts. Sequencing was performed with immunoSEQ multiplex PCR; in TCRdb, only in-frame clones are kept and a portion is missing. That table is the source of V, J and clone size, and D and trimming were worked out from the DNA. The sample has around 500,000 clones, roughly 90% seen once. Germline V gives CDR1 MNHEY, CDR2 SMNVEV (reference sequence). The CDR3 runs 16 residues. V was pared by 5 bases and J by 5 bases, with 21 bases between. Resolution of symptoms, clearance, or two negative PCRs was present in recovered Cohort 3 donors.

The origin of this receptor is a woman aged 40 to 50 who had recovered from COVID-19. The chain joins TRBV27 to TRBJ1-2, with a weak D call TRBD1 (6 bases). Source material: PBMCs or T cells enriched from blood (not recorded which). In DNA, the CDR3 is TGTGCCAGCAGTCCGTCCTTACAGGGTCTCCTTTATGGCTACACCTTC. It yields the protein CASSPSLQGLLYGYTF.